Below are 15 T cell receptor beta chains sequenced from a single sample in a study of cytomegalovirus exposure and HLA in healthy donors. PCR involved 60 Vbeta and 13 Jbeta primers. Clones were sequenced by immunoSEQ multiplex PCR, and TCRdb holds only the in-frame ones, with some missing. The data contain 150,000 to 200,000 clones, roughly 65% of them singletons. What was sequenced was PBMCs. The receptors here all came from a man younger than 35 in good health and CMV-seropositive.

The chain links TRBV7-9 to TRBJ2-3; D is perhaps TRBD2 (5 bases). The length of the CDR3 is 12 residues. V gave up 5 bases and J gave up 4 bases, with 7 bases separating them. Germline V gene lookup returns CDR1 SEHNR and CDR2 FQNEAQ (reference sequence). CDR3 nucleotide sequence: TGTGCCAGCAGCGGAGGCCCAGATACGCAGTATTTT. Its translation: CASSGGPDTQYF.

This clone was recorded a few times. This chain joins TRBV6-1 and TRBJ2-2; 10 nucleotides agree with TRBD1. The J segment lost 1 base and the V segment lost 6 bases, leaving 8 bases of the junction unmatched. The germline V gene has CDR1 MNHNS and CDR2 SASEGT. The CDR3 consists of 17 residues. CDR3 coding DNA: TGTGCCAGCAGGGAATCCGGGACAGGGGTGAACACCGGGGAGCTGTTTTTT. Its protein is CASRESGTGVNTGELFF.

The chain combines TRBV7-2 with TRBJ2-5, with D possibly being TRBD2 (6 bases). CDR1 is SGHTA, CDR2 FQGNSA, per germline. The CDR3 extends over 15 amino acids. V lost 1 base to trimming and J lost 5 bases, with 14 bases between them. For the CDR3, the DNA is TGTGCCAGCAGCTTAGGGGGGGAGACCGGGGAGACCCAGTACTTC. It encodes CASSLGGETGETQYF. The full variable domain, rest sourced from reference TRBV7-2 and TRBJ2-5, is GAGVSQSPSNKVTEKGKDVELRCDPISGHTALYWYRQSLGQGLEFLIYFQGNSAPDKSGLPSDRFSAERTGGSVSTLTIQRTQQEDSAVYLCASSLGGETGETQYFGPGTRLLVL.

This clone is a singleton in its sample. The rearrangement joins TRBV7-9 to TRBJ1-2; the match to TRBD1 covers 7 bases. Germline values: CDR1 SEHNR, CDR2 FQNEAQ (reference sequence). The CDR3 has 15 amino acids. Losses at the gene ends were 1 base for V and 3 bases for J; bases not matched to a gene: 5. The CDR3 sequence is CASSLVTGSDYGYTF. CDR3 bases: TGTGCCAGCAGCTTAGTGACAGGGTCGGACTATGGCTACACCTTC. Using reference TRBV7-9 and TRBJ1-2 for the parts outside the CDR3, the full variable domain is DTGVSQNPRHKITKRGQNVTFRCDPISEHNRLYWYRQTLGQGPEFLTYFQNEAQLEKSRLLSDRFSAERPKGSFSTLEIQRTEQGDSAMYLCASSLVTGSDYGYTFGSGTRLTVV.

This clone was seen a handful of times. This rearrangement joins TRBV5-4 to TRBJ1-1, with D possibly TRBD1 on 6 matching bases. This CDR3 is 13 amino acids long. The germline CDR1 and CDR2 sequences are SGHNT and YYREEE (reference sequence). V was pared by 0 bases and J by 7 bases, with 10 bases between. The CDR3 coding sequence is TGTGCCAGCAGCTTGGACAGGGAACTTGAAGCTTTCTTT. Amino acid sequence: CASSLDRELEAFF.

The V and J genes are TRBV18 and TRBJ2-1, with 8 bases lining up with TRBD1. The CDR3 totals 12 residues. V was clipped by 3 bases and J by 10 bases; unmatched bases: 2. Germline CDR1 reads KGHSH; CDR2 reads LQKENI. As DNA, the CDR3 is TGTGCCAGCTCACCCTCAGGGGGCGAGCAGTTCTTC. Residues: CASSPSGGEQFF.

V and J are TRBV18 and TRBJ2-1; D remains unclear. The germline V gene encodes CDR1 KGHSH and CDR2 LQKENI. V was trimmed by 3 bases and J by 2 bases, leaving 8 bases between them. The CDR3 is made up of 14 amino acids. The CDR3: CASSPLSAYNEQFF. The DNA of the CDR3 is TGTGCCAGCTCACCGCTATCCGCCTACAATGAGCAGTTCTTC.

The rearrangement joins TRBV19 to TRBJ1-2; a possible D gene is TRBD1 (6 bases). Germline CDR1 is LNHDA and CDR2 is SQIVND (reference sequence). The V and J ends lost 0 bases and 7 bases respectively, with 18 bases between them. CDR3 length equals 16 residues. The CDR3 DNA is TGTGCCAGTAGTATAGATCCAAGGAACAGGGCTGGTGGCTACACCTTC. It is translated as CASSIDPRNRAGGYTF.

The chain is built from TRBV28 and TRBJ2-5; D not resolved. The CDR3 has 12 residues. Trimming left V 5 bases short and J 5 bases short, with 9 bases between. The V gene's germline CDR1 is MDHEN and CDR2 SYDVKM. The CDR3 sequence is CASSRDGETQYF. The CDR3 DNA reads TGTGCCAGCAGTCGCGACGGGGAGACCCAGTACTTC.

This sequence joins TRBV6-5 and TRBJ1-1; 7 bases map to TRBD1. Germline CDR1 is MNHEY and CDR2 is SVGAGI. The CDR3 is 13 amino acids. V shed 8 bases and J 2 bases; nucleotides not matched to a gene: 5. Written as DNA, the CDR3 is TGTGCCAGCCGGAGGGACAGAAACACTGAAGCTTTCTTT. This gives the protein CASRRDRNTEAFF.

The rearrangement uses TRBV6-1 and TRBJ2-7, with D tentatively TRBD1 (5 bases). CDR1 is MNHNS, CDR2 SASEGT, per germline. The CDR3 has 14 residues. Trimming shortened V by 6 bases and J by 3 bases, and 15 bases separated the two germline ends. CDR3 sequence reads: CASRPGQGGYEQYV. For the CDR3, the DNA is TGTGCCAGCAGGCCTGGCCAGGGTGGCTACGAGCAGTACGTC.

This chain uses TRBV13 with TRBJ2-5; the match to TRBD2 covers 14 bases. From germline, CDR1 is PRHDT and CDR2 FYEKMQ (reference sequence). This CDR3 spans 17 amino acids. V shed 2 bases, J shed 5 bases, and the junction held 7 bases outside the gene matches. This CDR3 reads CASSLKGLAGDGETQYF. The CDR3 DNA follows: TGTGCCAGCAGCTTAAAGGGACTAGCGGGAGATGGTGAGACCCAGTACTTC. The full variable domain, rest sourced from reference TRBV13 and TRBJ2-5, is AAGVIQSPRHLIKEKRETATLKCYPIPRHDTVYWYQQGPGQDPQFLISFYEKMQSDKGSIPDRFSAQQFSDYHSELNMSSLELGDSALYFCASSLKGLAGDGETQYFGPGTRLLVL.

This chain connects TRBV30 to TRBJ2-3, with D possibly matching TRBD1 (5 bases). The V end was cut by 5 bases, the J end by 3 bases, with 12 bases between. Germline-derived CDR1 and CDR2 are GTSNPN and SVGIG (reference sequence). The CDR3 spans 13 residues. This chain's CDR3 is CAWHQGRTDTQYF. CDR3 DNA: TGTGCCTGGCATCAGGGCAGGACAGATACGCAGTATTTT. The whole variable domain, remainder taken from reference TRBV30 and TRBJ2-3, is SQTIHQWPATLVQPVGSPLSLECTVEGTSNPNLYWYRQAAGRGLQLLFYSVGIGQISSEVPQNLSASRPQDRQFILSSKKLLLSDSGFYLCAWHQGRTDTQYFGPGTRLTVL.

V usage is TRBV15 and J usage is TRBJ1-1, with 8 positions matching TRBD1. From germline, CDR1 is LNHNV and CDR2 YYDKDF (reference sequence). The CDR3 extends over 14 amino acids. V lost 3 bases and J lost 1; bases outside the gene matches: 1. In nucleotides, the CDR3 is TGTGCCACCAGCAGGGACAGGGAGAACACTGAAGCTTTCTTT. Translation: CATSRDRENTEAFF.

The chain joins TRBV11-3 to TRBJ2-3; 10 bases agree with TRBD2. The germline V gene has CDR1 SGHNT and CDR2 YENEEA. The CDR3 runs 18 residues. With V trimmed by 1 base and J by 2 bases, 9 bases remained unmatched. The CDR3 sequence is CASSLVRFLAGDTDTQYF. DNA for the CDR3: TGTGCCAGCAGCTTAGTTCGATTCCTAGCGGGAGACACAGATACGCAGTATTTT.